The clone carrying this T cell receptor (beta chain) has at least ten counts. Its specificity is not known. Using its own MiXCR run on the RT-PCR reads, TCRdb lists one record per CDR3 protein. In the table there are about 780,000 distinct CDR3 sequences, about a fifth of which are singletons. V gave up 0 bases and J gave up 3 bases, with 14 bases separating them. The CDR3 is made up of 15 amino acids. From germline, CDR1 is SQVTM and CDR2 ANQGSEA. This sample is part of a study of response to subunit inactivated influenza vaccine. Study-wide findings and caveats: Every seasonal influenza vaccination brings in few new T cells, the authors suggested.

Sample: PBMCs from blood, taken 5 days after vaccination. This sequence originates from a man aged 45 to 65 who received an inactivated influenza vaccine. The V and J genes are TRBV29-1 and TRBJ1-2; tentative D call: TRBD1 (5 bases). The CDR3: CSVEDLGHSDYGYTF. CDR3 in DNA: TGCAGCGTTGAAGATCTAGGACACTCGGACTATGGCTACACCTTC.